Given below is one TCR beta chain in context. Its antigen is unidentified. This entry comes from a study of cytomegalovirus exposure and HLA in healthy donors. Study-level results: In a later analysis, an Asian-associated ancestry cluster reportedly showed fewer N-insertions than the roughly 730-donor mean. Overall, roughly 170 TCR beta chains were annotated as cytomegalovirus-associated. While the bulk of TCR sequences proved rare, some public TCRs turned up in many donors. Later analysis indicated greater clonal expansion among HLA-associated TCR beta chains than among equally common other chains.

The PCR had 60 Vbeta and 13 Jbeta primers. Method: immunoSEQ multiplex PCR; TCRdb's copy keeps in-frame clones and lacks some. The table has around 200,000 clones, 75% seen once. Trimming removed 5 bases from V and 9 bases from J; junction bases left unmatched: 9. Germline CDR1 MNHEY, CDR2 SVGAGI. The CDR3 sequence is 15 residues long. The TCR comes from a male donor in good health and CMV-seronegative. This chain uses TRBV6-5 with TRBJ2-1; 11 bases map to TRBD2. Sequencing input: PBMCs. The CDR3 DNA sequence: TGTGCCAGCAGTCACGGACTAGCGGGCGCGCGTGAGCAGTTCTTC. Its protein product is CASSHGLAGAREQFF.